Listed here are 29 T cell receptor beta chains from one sample, sequenced in a study of post-analysis software for immune sequencing data. General study points: Roughly five TRBV segments were significantly more frequent in patients than in controls. TRBV5-6, TRBV5-1 and TRBV20-1 were among these segments.

Sequencing libraries made from TCR beta cDNA carried unique molecular identifiers. TCRdb recomputed calls from the PCR reads with MiXCR, one row per CDR3 protein. The sample shows 750,000 to 950,000 distinct CDR3 sequences, 53% of them seen only once. These TCRs' antigens remain unknown. Input material: blood. All receptors derive from a girl between 5 and 17 years old with multiple sclerosis.

V usage is TRBV4-1 and J usage is TRBJ2-5; TRBD2 aligns across 7 bases. V was pared by 4 bases and J by 4 bases, with 12 bases of the junction left unmatched. The CDR3 runs 16 residues. Germline-derived CDR1 and CDR2 are MGHRA and YSYEKL. CDR3 DNA sequence: TGCGCCAGCAGCCTCCTGGGGGGGAGCGGTGGAGAGACCCAGTACTTC. This gives the protein CASSLLGGSGGETQYF.

This chain uses TRBV5-6 with TRBJ2-1; D may be TRBD2 (5 bases). CDR1 is SGHDT and CDR2 is YYEEEE in the germline V gene. Trimming removed 1 base at V and 8 bases at J, with 10 bases between. CDR3 size: 13 residues. The CDR3 reads CASSLSVRDEQFF. Written as DNA, the CDR3 is TGTGCCAGCAGCTTGTCAGTGCGGGATGAGCAGTTCTTC. The whole variable domain, remainder taken from reference TRBV5-6 and TRBJ2-1, is DAGVTQSPTHLIKTRGQQVTLRCSPKSGHDTVSWYQQALGQGPQFIFQYYEEEERQRGNFPDRFSGHQFPNYSSELNVNALLLGDSALYLCASSLSVRDEQFFGPGTRLTVL.

There are a few counts of this clonotype. V is TRBV29-1 and J is TRBJ1-2; D is unresolved. V was pared by 0 bases and J by 4 bases, with 12 bases between. This CDR3 has 14 amino acids. Germline loops: CDR1 SQVTM, CDR2 ANQGSEA. The DNA for the CDR3 is TGCAGCGTTGAAGATCTATCCGGGATCTATGGCTACACCTTC. Its protein product is CSVEDLSGIYGYTF.

Only a few counts were recorded for this clonotype. This chain uses TRBV6-5 with TRBJ1-2, with unresolved D. The CDR3 is made up of 12 amino acids. Germline loops: CDR1 MNHEY, CDR2 SVGAGI. V lost 4 bases to trimming and J lost 2 bases, with 5 bases between them. CDR3 in DNA: TGTGCCAGCAGTTCTTTAAACTATGGCTACACCTTC. Translating it yields CASSSLNYGYTF.

This clonotype was observed many times. The genes are TRBV5-1 and TRBJ1-1, with TRBD1 matching over 7 bases. The ends lost 0 bases at V and 2 bases at J; junction bases unmatched: 4. The CDR3 is 15 amino acids. CDR1 and CDR2 (germline): SGHRS, YFSETQ. The CDR3 DNA reads TGCGCCAGCAGCTTGGCCGGGACAGTTAACACTGAAGCTTTCTTT. This sequence encodes CASSLAGTVNTEAFF. Variable domain in full (rest from reference TRBV5-1 and TRBJ1-1): KAGVTQTPRYLIKTRGQQVTLSCSPISGHRSVSWYQQTPGQGLQFLFEYFSETQRNKGNFPGRFSGRQFSNSRSEMNVSTLELGDSALYLCASSLAGTVNTEAFFGQGTRLTVV.

This chain links TRBV9 with TRBJ2-7; perhaps TRBD2 as D (7 bases). CDR3 size: 14 residues. Trimming stripped 0 bases from V and 5 bases from J, with 12 bases between. CDR1 is SGDLS and CDR2 is YYNGEE in the germline V gene. The CDR3 region is CASSVDAGADEQYF. DNA of the CDR3: TGTGCCAGCAGCGTAGACGCGGGGGCGGACGAGCAGTACTTC.

This chain joins TRBV20-1 and TRBJ2-7; 9 positions agree with TRBD1. The CDR3 runs to 15 residues. Germline CDR1 reads DFQATT; CDR2 reads SNEGSKA (reference sequence). J lost 2 bases, V lost 5 bases, and 10 bases had no gene match. CDR3 sequence (DNA): TGCAGTGCTGGCCCTGGGACAGGGAAGGCCTACGAGCAGTACTTC. Its translation: CSAGPGTGKAYEQYF.

This clonotype was found a few times. The chain couples TRBV5-1 to TRBJ1-4; D is unclear. V was trimmed by 4 bases and J by 0 bases, leaving 10 bases between them. The CDR3 length is 15 residues. Germline assignment: CDR1 SGHRS and CDR2 YFSETQ. CDR3 DNA sequence: TGCGCCAGCAGCCCGTCGACTGCAACTAATGAAAAACTGTTTTTT. This encodes CASSPSTATNEKLFF.

The CDR3 DNA is TGTGCCAGCAGCAAACTCGGGACAGGGGGCGAGCAGTACTTC. Translated: CASSKLGTGGEQYF. The V call is TRBV5-6, the J call TRBJ2-4; 11 bases line up with TRBD1. The J call may not be correct, given that the DNA end is closer to TRBJ2-7. CDR1 and CDR2 from the germline V gene are SGHDT and YYEEEE. This CDR3 spans 14 amino acids.

This rearrangement joins TRBV30 to TRBJ2-7; D possibly corresponds to TRBD1 (6 bases). The V and J ends lost 2 bases and 3 bases respectively, with 8 bases between them. CDR1 and CDR2 (germline): GTSNPN, SVGIG (reference sequence). This CDR3 contains 12 residues. CDR3 sequence (DNA): TGTGCCTGGAGTACACAGGGCTACGAGCAGTACTTC. Residues: CAWSTQGYEQYF.

This clonotype has more than one count but fewer than ten. Here the CDR3 reads CARLDKGTKSDTQYF. The CDR3, as DNA: TGTGCCAGACTAGATAAGGGAACAAAGTCAGATACGCAGTATTTT. V usage is TRBV27 and J usage is TRBJ2-3, with D perhaps matching TRBD2 (5 bases). The CDR3 sequence is 15 residues long. The V and J ends lost 9 bases and 4 bases respectively, with 20 bases between them. CDR1 MNHEY and CDR2 SMNVEV come from the germline V gene (reference sequence).

V and J are TRBV7-3 and TRBJ2-3; D may match TRBD1 or TRBD2 (5 bases each). The CDR3 totals 17 residues. Germline assignment: CDR1 SGHTA and CDR2 FQGTGA. The germline V and J ends were trimmed by 4 bases and 4 bases, with 21 bases remaining between them. The CDR3 sequence: CASSSTTRGPSPDTQYF. The CDR3 region has the DNA TGTGCCAGCAGCTCCACCACCCGGGGCCCCTCCCCAGATACGCAGTATTTT.

The chain has TRBV6-5 and TRBJ2-1, with 10 nucleotides matching TRBD2. Looked up from germline, CDR1 is MNHEY and CDR2 is SVGAGI. Germline trimming cut 0 bases from V and 3 bases from J; bases unmatched to any gene: 5. The length of the CDR3 is 17 residues. The CDR3 sequence is CASSYSSGGNLYNEQFF. CDR3 nucleotide sequence: TGTGCCAGCAGTTACTCTAGCGGGGGGAACCTCTACAATGAGCAGTTCTTC.

The chain carries TRBV25-1 and TRBJ2-3; tentative D call: TRBD1 (6 bases). Deletions cut 6 bases from V and 0 bases from J, with 16 bases between. The germline gives CDR1 MGHDK, CDR2 SYGVNS. This CDR3 is built from 16 residues. For the CDR3, the DNA is TGTGCCAGCAGAAAGAACAGGGAGATTAGCACAGATACGCAGTATTTT. Encoded protein: CASRKNREISTDTQYF.

The chain links TRBV2 to TRBJ1-5; unclear D gene. The CDR3 sequence is 13 residues long. The V end was cut by 0 bases, the J end by 6 bases, with 6 bases between. Germline-derived CDR1 and CDR2 are SNHLY and FYNNEI. CDR3 sequence (DNA): TGTGCCAGCAGTGAAGCTTGGGGTCAGCCCCAGCATTTT. Its protein is CASSEAWGQPQHF.

The CDR3 coding sequence is TGCAGTGCTAGACCTCTCCAGCGGGAGGACGCCTACGAGCAGTACTTC. Its protein product is CSARPLQREDAYEQYF. The chain has TRBV20-1 and TRBJ2-7; 9 bases are shared with TRBD2. This CDR3 spans 16 amino acids. The germline V gene has CDR1 DFQATT and CDR2 SNEGSKA (reference sequence). The V gene end was trimmed by 2 bases and the J gene end by 2 bases; junction bases not matched to a gene: 10.

A word on this clonotype: One junction end disagrees with the germline gene, perhaps due to a read error. The rearrangement uses TRBV10-3 and TRBJ2-7, with 8 bases that match TRBD2. Germline V gene lookup returns CDR1 ENHRY and CDR2 SYGVKD. The length of the CDR3 is 16 residues. In nucleotides, the CDR3 is TGTGCCACCAGTGGGACAAGCGGGAGCCCCTACTACGAGCAGTACTTC. This sequence encodes CATSGTSGSPYYEQYF.

The chain has TRBV21-1 and TRBJ2-3; no check of the table's D call, TRBD2, against the DNA was made. TRBV21-1 is tagged as a pseudogene. The CDR3 sequence is 17 residues long. Here the CDR3 reads CASSNDRDYPTTDTQYF. The CDR3 nucleotides read TGTGCCAGCAGCAATGACCGGGACTACCCTACGACGGATACGCAGTATTTT.

This clonotype has a handful of counts. The chain carries TRBV29-1 and TRBJ2-4; D remains unclear. CDR3 length equals 14 residues. Trimming took 1 base from V and 6 from J, leaving 13 bases between them. Germline loops: CDR1 SQVTM, CDR2 ANQGSEA. The DNA for the CDR3 is TGCAGCGTTGAAGGAGGAACAGCCGGAAACATTCAGTACTTC. Translated: CSVEGGTAGNIQYF.

The count of this clonotype is one. V gene TRBV10-3 combines with J gene TRBJ2-3; tentatively, D is TRBD1 (5 bases). CDR1 and CDR2 from the germline V gene are ENHRY and SYGVKD. Trimming removed 3 bases from V and 1 base from J, with 8 bases in between. The CDR3 is 14 amino acids. The CDR3 sequence is CAISDGRGTDTQYF. The CDR3 coding sequence is TGTGCCATCAGTGACGGCAGGGGCACAGATACGCAGTATTTT.

This clonotype was seen a handful of times. The chain has TRBV12-3 or TRBV12-4 and TRBJ2-7, with TRBD1 matching over 11 bases. CDR3 length: 15 residues. V dropped 6 bases and J dropped 2; count of bases not matched to a gene: 6. CDR3 amino acids: CASRAGQGAPYEQYF. The CDR3 DNA is TGTGCCAGCAGGGCAGGACAGGGGGCCCCCTACGAGCAGTACTTC.

The V gene is TRBV7-3, the J gene TRBJ1-1; the D gene is possibly TRBD1 (6 bases). Per the germline V gene, CDR1 is SGHTA and CDR2 is FQGTGA. This CDR3 contains 14 residues. V was clipped by 4 bases and J by 2 bases, with 11 bases between them. The DNA for the CDR3 is TGTGCCAGCAGCTACAGGGCCGGTAACACTGAAGCTTTCTTT. Translating gives CASSYRAGNTEAFF.

This rearrangement joins TRBV5-1 to TRBJ2-1; 11 bases align to TRBD2. V trimming: 0 bases; J trimming: 12 bases; junction bases outside the gene matches: 8. Germline V gene sequence: CDR1 SGHRS, CDR2 YFSETQ. This CDR3 has 15 amino acids. The CDR3 DNA sequence: TGCGCCAGCAGCTTGGAACTAGCGGGAGCTTCGGCGCAGTTCTTC. It specifies CASSLELAGASAQFF.

This clonotype was seen more than once but under ten times. The junction and the germline gene differ at one end; a read error may be behind it. The chain employs TRBV11-2 and TRBJ2-4; D possibly corresponds to TRBD1 (5 bases). CDR1 is SGHAT and CDR2 is FQNNGV in the germline V gene. This CDR3 contains 12 residues. CDR3 amino acids: CASSLNGVRAYF. The CDR3, as DNA: TGCGCCAGCAGCTTAAATGGGGTCAGGGCGTACTTC.

The chain links TRBV4-1 to TRBJ2-7, with TRBD2 matching 12 bases. The ends lost 7 bases at V and 3 bases at J; junction bases unmatched: 13. The CDR3 sequence is 17 residues long. Germline V gene sequence: CDR1 MGHRA, CDR2 YSYEKL. The DNA of the CDR3 is TGCGCCAGCAACCAGACTGCTAGCGGGAGGGCTGTCTACGAGCAGTACTTC. Its translation is CASNQTASGRAVYEQYF.

The chain is built from TRBV6-2 or TRBV6-3 and TRBJ2-1; D possibly corresponds to TRBD2 (6 bases). Deletions cut 4 bases from V and 0 bases from J, with 16 bases between. The germline V gene has CDR1 MNHEY and CDR2 SVGEGT. The CDR3 sequence is 17 residues long. The CDR3 is CASSLGGTTNSYNEQFF. The CDR3 bases are TGTGCCAGCAGTTTGGGCGGGACCACAAACTCCTACAATGAGCAGTTCTTC.

With regard to this clonotype: The junction differs from germline at one of its ends, possibly a read error. This chain connects TRBV5-1 to TRBJ2-1; 9 bases match TRBD1. The CDR3 sequence is 15 residues long. The germline gives CDR1 SGHRS, CDR2 YFSETQ. Here the CDR3 DNA reads TGCGCCAGCAGCTCACAGGGGGCGCCGGGGAATGAGCTGTTCTTC. Translated: CASSSQGAPGNELFF.

DNA of the CDR3: TGTGCCAGCAGTTCTCCGACTAGCGTGAACTACGAGCAGTACTTC. Amino acids: CASSSPTSVNYEQYF. The chain links TRBV12-3 or TRBV12-4 to TRBJ2-7; TRBD2 aligns across 8 bases. The CDR3 runs 15 residues. Germline trimming cut 4 bases from V and 3 bases from J; bases unmatched to any gene: 8.

The V call is TRBV29-1, the J call TRBJ1-1, with D unresolved. CDR1 SQVTM and CDR2 ANQGSEA come from the germline V gene. Trimming removed 4 bases at V and 6 bases at J, with 12 bases between. The CDR3 runs 12 residues. CDR3 residues: CSVVAAESEAFF. DNA for the CDR3: TGCAGCGTTGTGGCGGCAGAATCTGAAGCTTTCTTT.